These 25 T cell receptor beta chains originate from one sample sequenced in a study of blood T cell repertoires in COVID-19 (TCRdb year 2020). Library prep was done by the immunoSEQ multiplex PCR assay. In its TCRdb copy, this immuneACCESS table keeps in-frame sequences only and misses some clones. Where compared with another copy, unresolved V genes explain less than half of these, and the others have no known cause. The sample yields 210,000 or so clones; 84% were counted once. Clones ranked in the top ten supply around 20% of the sample. Sequencing was carried out using peripheral blood. These receptors all stem from a human donor in a cohort sampled during active COVID-19.

The chain has TRBV12-2 and TRBJ2-7; TRBD1, as called in the table, went unchecked against the DNA. TRBV12-2 is a pseudogene segment. The CDR3 has 16 amino acids. The CDR3 sequence: CASRLPVGQARYEQYF. The CDR3 DNA sequence: TGTGCAAGTCGCTTACCGGTGGGACAGGCACGCTACGAGCAGTACTTC.

The V gene is TRBV3-1 (or the pseudogene TRBV3-2), the J gene TRBJ1-4, with D perhaps TRBD1 (5 bases). Germline loops: CDR1 LGHDT, CDR2 YNNKEL (reference sequence). The length of the CDR3 is 11 residues. Trimming removed 2 bases at V and 10 bases at J, with 5 bases between. CDR3 region: CASSQRGKLFF. The CDR3 bases are TGTGCCAGCAGCCAAAGGGGAAAACTGTTTTTT.

This clone was observed a single time. The V and J genes are TRBV25-1 and TRBJ1-3; TRBD1 is a possible D gene (6 bases). The CDR3 is 16 amino acids. The V end lost 2 bases, the J end lost 3 bases, and 14 bases lay between the germline ends. Germline V CDR1 and CDR2: MGHDK, SYGVNS. CDR3 sequence reads: CASSEIGTLGGNTIYF. DNA of the CDR3: TGTGCCAGCAGTGAAATCGGGACACTGGGTGGAAACACCATATATTTT.

V is TRBV29-1 and J is TRBJ1-1, with D tentatively TRBD1 (5 bases). Germline CDR1 SQVTM, CDR2 ANQGSEA. The V gene lost 4 bases and the J gene lost 1 base, with 13 bases spanning the gap. This CDR3 has 14 amino acids. The CDR3 loop reads CSVVDSGKNTEAFF. CDR3 sequence (DNA): TGCAGCGTTGTAGACAGCGGGAAGAACACTGAAGCTTTCTTT.

This clone was counted between two and nine times. The junction departs from germline at one end; a sequencing error may be responsible. The rearrangement uses TRBV7-9 and TRBJ1-1; D remains unclear. CDR1 and CDR2 (germline): SEHNR, FQNEAQ (reference sequence). The length of the CDR3 is 14 residues. In DNA, the CDR3 is TGTGCCAGCAGATTAGGAGGATGGAACACTGAAGCTTTCTTT. Its translation: CASRLGGWNTEAFF.

The chain has TRBV5-1 and TRBJ2-3; 7 positions agree with TRBD2. The CDR3 is 15 amino acids. Germline trimming cut 0 bases from V and 4 bases from J; bases unmatched to any gene: 5. CDR1 is SGHRS, CDR2 YFSETQ, per germline. The CDR3 here is CASSLGLAGADTQYF. CDR3 nucleotides: TGCGCCAGCAGCTTGGGACTAGCTGGTGCAGATACGCAGTATTTT.

This clone was observed many times. The V and J genes are TRBV30 and TRBJ2-3, with TRBD1 matching over 9 bases. Germline V CDR1 and CDR2: GTSNPN, SVGIG (reference sequence). The CDR3 totals 15 residues. J gave up 2 bases and V 7 bases, and 10 bases lay outside the gene matches. DNA for the CDR3: TGTGCCTCCTCGACCGGGACAGGGTCCACAGATACGCAGTATTTT. Residues: CASSTGTGSTDTQYF.

The chain's CDR3 is CASRTNSGNTIYF. The DNA of the CDR3 is TGTGCCAGCAGGACAAATTCTGGAAACACCATATATTTT. V usage is TRBV6-5 and J usage is TRBJ1-3; D is unclear. The V end lost 6 bases, the J end lost 1 base, and 7 bases lay between the germline ends. The germline V gene has CDR1 MNHEY and CDR2 SVGAGI. This CDR3 is 13 amino acids long.

The rearrangement links TRBV6-2 or TRBV6-3 to TRBJ1-5, with 8 nucleotides matching TRBD1. The V segment lost 1 base and the J segment 2 bases; nucleotides outside the gene matches: 10. The CDR3 totals 18 residues. The germline V gene encodes CDR1 MNHEY and CDR2 SVGEGT. The CDR3 region is CASSYLYTGTGGNQPQHF. The DNA for the CDR3 is TGTGCCAGCAGTTACTTATATACCGGGACAGGAGGCAATCAGCCCCAGCATTTT.

The chain couples TRBV27 to TRBJ1-6, with D tentatively TRBD1 (5 bases). Germline CDR1 MNHEY, CDR2 SMNVEV (reference sequence). V gave up 2 bases and J gave up 8 bases, with 10 bases separating them. The CDR3 extends over 14 amino acids. The CDR3 reads CASSLARVDSPLHF. CDR3 nucleotide sequence: TGTGCCAGCAGTTTAGCCAGGGTTGATTCACCCCTCCACTTT.

This clone has only one observation. The chain recombines TRBV27 with TRBJ2-5, with 7 bases aligning to TRBD1. This CDR3 contains 15 residues. The trim removed 4 bases at V and 3 bases at J, leaving 8 bases unmatched. CDR1 and CDR2 from the germline V gene are MNHEY and SMNVEV (reference sequence). CDR3 amino acids: CASSSQGSREETQYF. The CDR3 DNA follows: TGTGCCAGCAGTTCACAGGGGTCGCGGGAAGAGACCCAGTACTTC.

This clone was seen a single time. In DNA, the CDR3 is TGTGCCAGCAGTTACAACCAGGGCGGCTATGGCTACACCTTC. Translation gives CASSYNQGGYGYTF. The genes are TRBV6-5 and TRBJ1-2; perhaps TRBD1 as D (5 bases). This CDR3 is 14 amino acids long. Trimming removed 2 bases from V and 4 bases from J, with 11 bases in between. CDR1 is MNHEY and CDR2 is SVGAGI in the germline V gene.

This clone is categorized as large. The V gene is TRBV6-2 or TRBV6-3, the J gene TRBJ1-2, with 9 bases aligning to TRBD1. CDR3 length equals 15 residues. The V segment lost 5 bases and the J segment 3 bases; nucleotides outside the gene matches: 7. Germline CDR1 MNHEY, CDR2 SVGEGT. CDR3 nucleotide sequence: TGTGCCAGCAGTCACCCACGGACAGGGGACTATGGCTACACCTTC. It is translated as CASSHPRTGDYGYTF.

This chain uses TRBV4-1 with TRBJ1-1; D is unclear. The CDR3 sequence is 15 residues long. The V gene's germline CDR1 is MGHRA and CDR2 YSYEKL. V shed 0 bases and J shed 0 bases, with 8 bases lying between them. The DNA of the CDR3 is TGCGCCAGCAGCCAAGAGGTTGGCATGAACACTGAAGCTTTCTTT. It codes for CASSQEVGMNTEAFF.

The V call is TRBV27, the J call TRBJ2-6; 7 positions match TRBD1. From germline, CDR1 is MNHEY and CDR2 SMNVEV (reference sequence). After removal of 3 bases from V and 2 bases from J, the junction contained 1 base not matched to a gene. This CDR3 has 15 amino acids. The CDR3 DNA follows: TGTGCCAGCAGTTTGACAGGGCCTGGGGCCAACGTCCTGACTTTC. Amino acid sequence: CASSLTGPGANVLTF.

The chain has TRBV7-9 and TRBJ2-7, with D perhaps TRBD2 (5 bases). Germline V CDR1 and CDR2: SEHNR, FQNEAQ (reference sequence). The CDR3 length is 14 residues. Trimming removed 1 base from V and 6 bases from J, with 13 bases in between. The chain's CDR3 is CASSLGLLSGEQYF. The CDR3 nucleotides are TGTGCCAGCAGCTTAGGGCTTCTGAGCGGCGAGCAGTACTTC.

This clone was counted only a few times. This chain links TRBV11-1 with TRBJ1-2; TRBD1 is a possible D gene (5 bases). Trimming removed 5 bases at V and 4 bases at J, with 11 bases between. The CDR3 sequence is 13 residues long. Germline-derived CDR1 and CDR2 are SGHAT and FQDESV (reference sequence). In DNA form, the CDR3 reads TGTGCCAGCAGCCGTCAGGGTCTCTATGGCTACACCTTC. It yields the protein CASSRQGLYGYTF.

This rearrangement joins TRBV19 to TRBJ1-1; tentative D call: TRBD1 (5 bases). V shed 5 bases and J shed 7 bases, with 11 bases lying between them. CDR1 and CDR2 from the germline V gene are LNHDA and SQIVND (reference sequence). This CDR3 spans 12 amino acids. Here the CDR3 reads CASSRPGREAFF. The CDR3 nucleotides read TGTGCCAGTAGTCGGCCAGGGCGTGAAGCTTTCTTT. The full variable domain, its missing parts supplied by reference TRBV19 and TRBJ1-1, is DGGITQSPKYLFRKEGQNVTLSCEQNLNHDAMYWYRQDPGQGLRLIYYSQIVNDFQKGDIAEGYSVSREKKESFPLTVTSAQKNPTAFYLCASSRPGREAFFGQGTRLTVV.

The chain carries TRBV3-1 (or the pseudogene TRBV3-2) and TRBJ1-1; unclear D gene. Germline CDR1 is LGHDT and CDR2 is YNNKEL (reference sequence). V dropped 1 base and J dropped 11 bases, with 8 bases sitting between them. The CDR3 loop spans 11 amino acids. The CDR3 region is CASSQGALAFF. The CDR3 coding sequence is TGTGCCAGCAGCCAAGGAGCATTGGCTTTCTTT.

The rearrangement uses TRBV27 and TRBJ2-1; D is undetermined. V was shortened by 4 bases and J by 6 bases, with 4 bases between the two germline ends. Germline V gene sequence: CDR1 MNHEY, CDR2 SMNVEV (reference sequence). The CDR3 length is 11 residues. In DNA, the CDR3 is TGTGCCAGCAGTTCCCGCAATGAGCAGTTCTTC. This translates into CASSSRNEQFF.

This clone came up a few times. The chain recombines TRBV12-3 or TRBV12-4 with TRBJ1-6; D might be TRBD1 (6 bases). V lost 5 bases, J lost 9 bases, and 8 bases lay in between. This CDR3 comprises 12 residues. CDR3 sequence (DNA): TGTGCCAGCAGTGCGGGGGCTTCACCCCTCCACTTT. Its protein product is CASSAGASPLHF.

This rearrangement joins TRBV6-6 to TRBJ2-1, with D unclear. CDR1 and CDR2 from the germline V gene are MNHNY and SVGAGI (reference sequence). The CDR3 contains 12 residues. Deletions cut 6 bases from V and 15 bases from J, with 18 bases between. The CDR3 loop reads CASRRERLIPFF. The CDR3 DNA is TGTGCCAGCAGACGCGAAAGACTGATTCCGTTCTTC.

The chain employs TRBV5-1 and TRBJ2-5; the match to TRBD1 covers 10 bases. With 2 bases clipped from V and 5 bases from J, the junction kept 6 bases outside the gene matches. CDR3 size: 15 residues. Germline CDR1 and CDR2: SGHRS and YFSETQ. This CDR3 reads CASSLEGQGWETQYF. CDR3 nucleotide sequence: TGCGCCAGCAGCTTAGAGGGACAGGGGTGGGAGACCCAGTACTTC.

V gene TRBV10-1 combines with J gene TRBJ1-2; D remains unclear. V lost 5 bases and J lost 1, with 2 bases in between. The germline V gene has CDR1 WNHNN and CDR2 SYGVQD (reference sequence). This CDR3 has 11 residues. The DNA for the CDR3 is TGCGCCAGCAGTCTTAACTATGGCTACACCTTC. Translating it yields CASSLNYGYTF.

This clone was observed a handful of times. The genes are TRBV3-1 (or the pseudogene TRBV3-2) and TRBJ2-1; 14 nucleotides agree with TRBD2. Germline loops: CDR1 LGHDT, CDR2 YNNKEL (reference sequence). V lost 7 bases, J lost 10 bases, and 6 bases stayed unmatched. This CDR3 spans 14 amino acids. The CDR3 loop reads CASTGLAGGLEQFF. CDR3 nucleotide sequence: TGTGCCAGCACAGGACTAGCGGGAGGCCTAGAGCAGTTCTTC.